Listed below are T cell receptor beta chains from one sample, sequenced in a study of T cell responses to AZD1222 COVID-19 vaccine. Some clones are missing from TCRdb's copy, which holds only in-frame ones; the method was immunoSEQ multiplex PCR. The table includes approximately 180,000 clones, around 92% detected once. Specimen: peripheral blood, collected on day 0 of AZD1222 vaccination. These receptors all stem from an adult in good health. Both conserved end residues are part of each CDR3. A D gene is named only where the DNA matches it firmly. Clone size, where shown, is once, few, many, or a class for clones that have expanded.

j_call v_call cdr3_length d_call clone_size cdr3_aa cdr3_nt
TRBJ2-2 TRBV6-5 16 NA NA CASSYSVTGETGELFF TGTGCCAGCAGTTACTCGGTGACGGGGGAGACCGGGGAGCTGTTTTTT
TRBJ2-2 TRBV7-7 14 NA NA CASSSVVNTGELFF TGTGCTAGCAGTTCCGTCGTGAACACCGGGGAGCTGTTTTTT
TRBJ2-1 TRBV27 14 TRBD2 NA CASSGGGDYNEQFF TGTGCCAGTTCTGGGGGGGGAGACTACAATGAGCAGTTCTTC
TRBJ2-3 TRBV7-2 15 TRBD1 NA CASSYGDREADTQYF TGTGCCAGCAGCTATGGGGACAGGGAGGCAGATACGCAGTATTTT
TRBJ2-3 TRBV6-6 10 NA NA CASYSDTQYF TGTGCCAGCTATTCAGATACGCAGTATTTT
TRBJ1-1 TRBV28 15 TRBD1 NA CASSFQRQGDTEAFF TGTGCCAGCAGTTTCCAACGACAGGGGGACACTGAAGCTTTCTTT
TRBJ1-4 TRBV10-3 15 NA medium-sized CAISESGVSNEKLFF TGTGCCATCAGTGAGTCGGGGGTCAGCAATGAAAAACTGTTTTTT
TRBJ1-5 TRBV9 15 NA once CASSVAGLLNQPQHF TGTGCCAGCAGCGTGGCAGGTTTGCTCAATCAGCCCCAGCATTTT
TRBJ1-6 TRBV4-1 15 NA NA CASSPGVGNFAPLHF TGCGCCAGCAGCCCCGGGGTAGGTAATTTCGCACCCCTCCACTTT
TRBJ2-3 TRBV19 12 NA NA CASSSIGDTQYF TGTGCCAGTAGTTCAATAGGGGATACGCAGTATTTT
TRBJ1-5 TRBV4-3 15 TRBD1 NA CASSQVVGGDQPQHF TGCGCCAGCAGCCAAGTGGTAGGGGGCGATCAGCCCCAGCATTTT
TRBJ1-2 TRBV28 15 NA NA CASSAADGVNYGYTF TGTGCCAGCAGTGCGGCCGACGGGGTTAACTATGGCTACACCTTC
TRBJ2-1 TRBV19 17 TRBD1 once CASSIDLRGTGLDEQFF TGTGCCAGTAGTATAGATCTAAGGGGGACAGGTCTCGATGAGCAGTTCTTC
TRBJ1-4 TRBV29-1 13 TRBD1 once CSGTDRTGEKLFF TGCAGCGGCACTGACAGGACAGGTGAAAAACTGTTTTTT
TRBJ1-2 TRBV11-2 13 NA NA CASSPGRDYGYTF TGTGCCAGCTCACCGGGGCGCGACTATGGCTACACCTTC
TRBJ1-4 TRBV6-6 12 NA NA CASGPGAEKLFF TGTGCCAGCGGCCCAGGTGCCGAAAAACTGTTTTTT
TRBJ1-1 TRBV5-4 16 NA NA CASSLGAAGRNTEAFF TGTGCCAGCAGCTTGGGGGCGGCCGGGCGGAACACTGAAGCTTTCTTT
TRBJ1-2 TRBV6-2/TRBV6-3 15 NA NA CASSASGRIFYGYTF TGTGCCAGCAGCGCCTCCGGGAGGATCTTCTATGGCTACACCTTC
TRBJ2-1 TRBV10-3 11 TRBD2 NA CATGGANEQFF TGTGCCACCGGGGGGGCGAATGAGCAGTTCTTC
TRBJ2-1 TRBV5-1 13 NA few CASAQGGLDEQFF TGCGCCAGCGCCCAGGGGGGGCTCGATGAGCAGTTCTTC
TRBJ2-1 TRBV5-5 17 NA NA CASSLYPGTGFINEQFF TGTGCCAGCAGCTTGTACCCCGGAACAGGGTTCATCAATGAGCAGTTCTTC
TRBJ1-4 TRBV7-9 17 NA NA CASSWTKGDPRKEKLFF TGTGCCAGCAGCTGGACCAAAGGGGACCCGAGGAAGGAAAAACTGTTTTTT
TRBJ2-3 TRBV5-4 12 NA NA CASSLAEGRRYF TGTGCCAGCAGCCTCGCTGAAGGGAGGCGGTATTTT
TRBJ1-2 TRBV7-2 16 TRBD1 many CASSSGQGSTYYGYTF TGTGCCAGCAGCTCGGGACAGGGGTCCACTTACTATGGCTACACCTTC
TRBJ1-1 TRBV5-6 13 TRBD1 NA CASGQGGRTEAFF TGTGCCAGCGGCCAGGGGGGTCGGACTGAAGCTTTCTTT
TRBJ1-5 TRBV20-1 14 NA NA CSASQGNSNQPQHF TGCAGTGCTAGTCAAGGAAATAGCAATCAGCCCCAGCATTTT
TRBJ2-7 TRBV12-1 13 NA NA CASSLRGLYEQYF TGTGCCAGCAGCTTACGGGGCCTCTACGAGCAGTACTTC
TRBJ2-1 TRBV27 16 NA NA CASSPWDWSSYNEQFF TGTGCCAGCAGCCCATGGGACTGGAGCTCCTACAATGAGCAGTTCTTC
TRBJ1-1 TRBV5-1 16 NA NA CASSPGQNVLNTEAFF TGCGCCAGCTCCCCCGGACAGAACGTTCTGAACACTGAAGCTTTCTTT
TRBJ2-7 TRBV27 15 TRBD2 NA CASALRAGVSYEQYF TGTGCCAGCGCGTTACGAGCGGGGGTAAGCTACGAGCAGTACTTC
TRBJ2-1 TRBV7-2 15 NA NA CASSKTTGSYNEQFF TGTGCCAGCAGCAAAACGACAGGTTCCTACAATGAGCAGTTCTTC
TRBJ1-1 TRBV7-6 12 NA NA CASSLKDTEAFF TGTGCCAGCAGCCTAAAAGACACTGAAGCTTTCTTT
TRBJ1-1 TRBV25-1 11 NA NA CASSDWGSAFF TGTGCCAGCAGTGACTGGGGGAGTGCTTTCTTT
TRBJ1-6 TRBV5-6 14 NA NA CASSLAGVNSPLHF TGTGCCAGCAGCTTGGCCGGAGTAAATTCACCCCTCCACTTT
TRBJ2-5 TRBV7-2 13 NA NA CASSLGGRDTKYF TGTGCCAGCAGCTTAGGTGGGAGGGACACCAAGTACTTC
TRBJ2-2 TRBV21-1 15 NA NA CASSTWPGRTGELFF TGTGCCAGCAGCACCTGGCCAGGCCGGACCGGGGAGCTGTTTTTT
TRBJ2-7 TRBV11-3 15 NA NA CASSLGGRDSYEQYF TGTGCCAGCAGCTTAGGGGGCAGGGATTCCTACGAGCAGTACTTC
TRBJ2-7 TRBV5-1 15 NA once CASSLAPGGTYEQYF TGCGCCAGCAGCTTGGCCCCCGGCGGGACCTACGAGCAGTACTTC
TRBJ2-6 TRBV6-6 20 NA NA CASTYQAGRTRRSGANVLTF TGTGCCAGCACCTATCAGGCGGGGAGAACTCGACGCTCGGGGGCCAACGTCCTGACTTTC
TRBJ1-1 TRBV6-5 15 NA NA CASRSRRTWDTEAFF TGTGCCAGCAGATCCCGGCGAACTTGGGACACTGAAGCTTTCTTT
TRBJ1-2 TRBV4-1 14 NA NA CASSLRWAGDGYTF TGCGCCAGCAGCCTCAGATGGGCAGGGGACGGCTACACCTTC
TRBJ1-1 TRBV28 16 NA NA CASSDTVGGGNTEAFF TGTGCCAGCAGTGATACGGTTGGAGGCGGGAACACTGAAGCTTTCTTT
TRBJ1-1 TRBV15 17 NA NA CATSRRIQTYLNTEAFF TGTGCCACCAGCCGTAGAATCCAGACATACCTGAACACTGAAGCTTTCTTT
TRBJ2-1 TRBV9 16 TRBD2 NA CASSDPSSGGAWEQFF TGTGCCAGCAGCGACCCTTCTAGCGGGGGGGCCTGGGAGCAGTTCTTC
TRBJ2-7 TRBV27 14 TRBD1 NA CASKDRGNSYEQYF TGTGCCAGCAAAGACAGGGGAAACTCCTACGAGCAGTACTTC
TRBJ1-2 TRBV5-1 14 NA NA CASSLGSEIYGYTF TGCGCCAGCAGCTTGGGTAGCGAGATCTATGGCTACACCTTC
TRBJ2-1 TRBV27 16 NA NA CASSLVGGPNQSEQFF TGTGCCAGCAGTTTAGTCGGGGGTCCCAATCAGAGTGAGCAGTTCTTC
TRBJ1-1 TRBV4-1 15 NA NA CASSQVVRGDTEAFF TGCGCCAGCAGCCAAGTGGTCCGAGGAGACACTGAAGCTTTCTTT
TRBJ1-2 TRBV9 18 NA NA CASSVVDVGRRANYGYTF TGTGCCAGCAGCGTAGTAGATGTCGGACGGAGAGCTAACTATGGCTACACCTTC
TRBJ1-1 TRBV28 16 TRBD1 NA CASNSPGQGKNTEAFF TGTGCCAGCAACTCTCCGGGACAGGGAAAGAACACTGAAGCTTTCTTT
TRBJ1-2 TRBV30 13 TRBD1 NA CAWSGQGNYGYTF TGTGCCTGGAGTGGACAGGGTAACTATGGCTACACCTTC